The clone carrying this T cell receptor beta chain turned up a few times. Its antigen remains unidentified. MiXCR was run by TCRdb on the RT-PCR reads, yielding one entry per CDR3 protein. The table shows hundreds of thousands of distinct CDR3 sequences, with about 7.6% occurring only once. This entry comes from a study of response to subunit inactivated influenza vaccine. General observations from the study: The authors offered the suggestion that each seasonal influenza vaccination recruits few new T cells.

This CDR3 has 15 amino acids. The germline V and J ends were trimmed by 3 bases and 4 bases, with 15 bases remaining between them. Germline V lookup: CDR1 LNHDA, CDR2 SQIVND (reference sequence). The material was PBMCs from blood, obtained less than 25 months after vaccination. The sequence was obtained from a man between 50 and 75 years old who received an inactivated influenza vaccine. The gene calls are TRBV19 and TRBJ1-1, with a tentative D call TRBD1 (5 bases). The CDR3 nucleotides read TGTGCCAGTAGTATGAGCCTCGGGGGGACCACTGAAGCTTTCTTT. Its translation is CASSMSLGGTTEAFF. Full variable domain (outside the CDR3, taken from reference TRBV19 and TRBJ1-1): DGGITQSPKYLFRKEGQNVTLSCEQNLNHDAMYWYRQDPGQGLRLIYYSQIVNDFQKGDIAEGYSVSREKKESFPLTVTSAQKNPTAFYLCASSMSLGGTTEAFFGQGTRLTVV.